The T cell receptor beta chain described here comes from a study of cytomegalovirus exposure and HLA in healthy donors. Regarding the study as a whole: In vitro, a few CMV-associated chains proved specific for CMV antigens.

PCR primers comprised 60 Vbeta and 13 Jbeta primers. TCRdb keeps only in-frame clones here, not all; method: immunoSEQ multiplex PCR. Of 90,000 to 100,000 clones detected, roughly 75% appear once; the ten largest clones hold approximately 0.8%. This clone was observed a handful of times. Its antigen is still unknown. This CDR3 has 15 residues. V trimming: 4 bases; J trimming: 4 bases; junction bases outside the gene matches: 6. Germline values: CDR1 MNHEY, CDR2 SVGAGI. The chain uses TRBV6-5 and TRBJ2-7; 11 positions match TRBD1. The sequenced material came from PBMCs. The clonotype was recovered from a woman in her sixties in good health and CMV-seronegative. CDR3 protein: CASSLQGTGGYEQYF. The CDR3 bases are TGTGCCAGCAGTTTACAGGGGACAGGGGGGTACGAGCAGTACTTC.